The subject of this entry is one T cell receptor (beta chain). Its antigen specificity is not known. Base quality data are lacking; no much larger clone is found one base away. Based on the germline V gene, the CDR1 and CDR2 sequences are MDHEN and SYDVKM. The CDR3 measures 15 amino acids from cysteine to phenylalanine. The read is trimmed to its CDR3 DNA, 45 bases read in frame from base 1. At the junction V is shortened by 4 bases and J by 6 bases, with 13 bases in between. TCRbeta CDR3 regions were amplified from genomic DNA by means of the immunoSEQ Assay, a bias-controlled multiplex PCR. The source study handled its data this way. Nucleated cell counts per sample were estimated from amplification of reference gene primers within the assay. Sequence reads were collapsed and filtered to measure the absolute abundance of every unique TCRbeta CDR3 rearrangement. For each sample, productive Simpson clonality was calculated as the square root of Simpson's diversity index over productive rearrangements. TCRdb's version of the immuneACCESS table is confined to in-frame rearrangements and falls short of the full clone set. An unresolved V gene accounts for under half of the shortfall where checked; the remainder is of unknown origin. V, J and clone size reflect that table, while D and trimming were determined from the DNA. The sample table records around 390,000 clones; around nine tenths of these occur just once. The ten largest clones add up to roughly 9.4% of the sample.

The source of the sample is a study of blood T cell repertoires in COVID-19 (dated by TCRdb to 2020 to 2022). About the full investigation: The collaborator samples originated in the United States, Italy and Spain and spanned the acute and convalescent phases of COVID-19. The prospective study material was composed of cDNA or gDNA derived from T cells, B-cell-depleted T cells, or PBMCs. Subjects who had been exposed to COVID-19, were actively infected with it, or had recovered from it provided the deeply sampled blood TCRbeta repertoires that made up the dataset. The repertoires were made available in a free public database intended to serve as a resource for research on the immune response to SARS-CoV-2. The samples were drawn from two sources: the first 160 participants of the ongoing ImmuneRACE study, and fewer than 1,500 subjects contributed by 6 global collaborators. Sample metadata almost always included a de-identified subject ID, COVID-19 status, age in years and sex. HLA class I and class II types, where available, came from metadata supplied by the sample provider rather than from assay-based typing.

Participants in the prospective study were aged roughly 18 to 95 years, lived in about two dozen United States geographic areas, and enrolled through a virtual design. In the prospective study, participants were assigned to cohorts based on the clinical history participants reported in a screening survey and a study questionnaire. ImmuneRACE Cohort 3 recovered participants were defined by two consecutive negative NP/OP PCR tests, healthcare professional clearance, or symptom resolution. Each participant in the prospective study had whole blood, serum and a nasopharyngeal or oropharyngeal swab collected by mobile phlebotomists. Over a roughly two-month period, participants in the prospective study had the option of providing additional blood draws and questionnaires. Prospective study blood samples were shipped either frozen or at room temperature before DNA extraction. General study outcomes and caveats: How much clinical and demographic metadata was included differed by source and by participant, and the metadata was provided uncurated.

What was sequenced was PBMCs or T cells enriched from blood (not recorded which). The rearranged chain carries TRBV28 and TRBJ1-6; TRBD1 might be the D gene, on 5 matching bases. The sequence was obtained from a woman in her forties or fifties who had recovered from COVID-19. The CDR3 region: CASSSPQGGNSPLHF. The DNA reads TGTGCCAGCAGTTCTCCGCAGGGAGGTAATTCACCCCTCCACTTT.